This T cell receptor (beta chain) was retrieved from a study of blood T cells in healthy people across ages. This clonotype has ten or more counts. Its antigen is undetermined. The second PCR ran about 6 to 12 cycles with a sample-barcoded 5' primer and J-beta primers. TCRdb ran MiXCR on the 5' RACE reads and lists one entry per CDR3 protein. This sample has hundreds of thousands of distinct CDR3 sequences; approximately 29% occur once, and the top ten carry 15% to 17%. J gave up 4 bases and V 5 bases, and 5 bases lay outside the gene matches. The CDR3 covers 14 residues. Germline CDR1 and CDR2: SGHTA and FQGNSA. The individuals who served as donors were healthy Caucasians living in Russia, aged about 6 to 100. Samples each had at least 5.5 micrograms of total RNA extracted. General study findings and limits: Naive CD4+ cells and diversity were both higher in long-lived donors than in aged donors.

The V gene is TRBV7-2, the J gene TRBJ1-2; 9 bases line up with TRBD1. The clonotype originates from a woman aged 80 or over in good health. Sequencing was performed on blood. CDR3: CASSRQGGPYGYTF. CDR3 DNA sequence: TGTGCCAGCAGCAGACAGGGGGGTCCCTATGGCTACACCTTC.